Below, 19 T cell receptor beta chains from the same sample are listed, as sequenced in a study of blood T cell repertoires in COVID-19. Generated by immunoSEQ multiplex PCR, the TCRdb table keeps only in-frame clones and is missing some. The sample holds more than 65,000 clones, roughly 89% seen once. Sample: peripheral blood. All receptors come from a human donor in a cohort sampled during active COVID-19.

The rearrangement links TRBV29-1 to TRBJ1-1; a possible D gene is TRBD1 (5 bases). Per germline, CDR1 SQVTM and CDR2 ANQGSEA. CDR3 length: 13 residues. V lost 4 bases, J lost 3 bases, and 12 bases lay in between. Here the CDR3 reads CSVGQWGDTEAFF. The CDR3 DNA follows: TGCAGCGTTGGACAGTGGGGGGACACTGAAGCTTTCTTT.

This clone appeared a few times. This chain uses TRBV14 with TRBJ1-4; 7 bases agree with TRBD1. The CDR3 consists of 17 residues. Trimming took 2 bases from V and 0 from J; bases not matched to a gene: 6. CDR1 and CDR2 from the germline V gene are SGHDN and FVKESK. The CDR3 DNA reads as TGTGCCAGCAGCCAATACACAGGGGTTGCAACTAATGAAAAACTGTTTTTT. It encodes CASSQYTGVATNEKLFF.

V usage is TRBV10-3 and J usage is TRBJ2-7; 11 nucleotides line up with TRBD2. The ends lost 2 bases at V and 0 bases at J; junction bases unmatched: 3. The CDR3 is 16 amino acids. Germline-derived CDR1 and CDR2 are ENHRY and SYGVKD. CDR3 DNA: TGTGCCATCAGTGAGACTAGCGGGGGCTACTCCTACGAGCAGTACTTC. Translating it yields CAISETSGGYSYEQYF.

This rearrangement joins TRBV30 to TRBJ2-7, with D possibly being TRBD1 (6 bases). This CDR3 region has 16 residues. Between the trimmed V and J ends, which lost 8 bases and 2 bases, there was a span of 25 bases. Germline CDR1 GTSNPN, CDR2 SVGIG (reference sequence). CDR3 bases: TGTGCCCAGCCCCAACGCCGACAGGTAAGCCCCTACGAGCAGTACTTC. Protein: CAQPQRRQVSPYEQYF.

The V call is TRBV19, the J call TRBJ2-6; the D gene is possibly TRBD2 (7 bases). The V gene lost 2 bases and the J gene lost 2 bases, with 10 bases spanning the gap. The CDR3 sequence is 16 residues long. CDR1 and CDR2 from the germline V gene are LNHDA and SQIVND (reference sequence). Here the CDR3 DNA reads TGTGCCAGTAGTATAAGGGGGGGCGCTGGGGCCAACGTCCTGACTTTC. This translates into CASSIRGGAGANVLTF.

This chain uses TRBV28 with TRBJ2-3; D may be TRBD2 (7 bases). Trimming shortened V by 10 bases and J by 6 bases, and 20 bases separated the two germline ends. The V gene's germline CDR1 is MDHEN and CDR2 SYDVKM. CDR3 size: 14 residues. CDR3 protein: CATRGEGGPDTQYF. The CDR3 region has the DNA TGTGCCACCCGGGGGGAGGGGGGACCTGATACGCAGTATTTT.

CDR3 bases: TGTGCCAGCAGCCCAAGGATGAGAGGGGGTATCTACGAGCAGTACTTC. Translated, it gives CASSPRMRGGIYEQYF. The chain has TRBV7-8 and TRBJ2-7; weak D call: TRBD1 (6 bases). Germline-derived CDR1 and CDR2 are SGHVS and FQNEAQ. CDR3 length equals 16 residues. Trimming took 5 bases from V and 3 from J, leaving 20 bases between them.

V usage is TRBV6-5 and J usage is TRBJ1-2, with D possibly being TRBD1 (5 bases). CDR3 size: 15 residues. The ends were cut back, 5 bases at V and 3 bases at J, with 16 bases in the middle. Germline CDR1 and CDR2: MNHEY and SVGAGI. The CDR3 DNA is TGTGCCAGCAGTCGGGGGGTTGTGGCTGACTATGGCTACACCTTC. It encodes CASSRGVVADYGYTF.

The V call is TRBV3-1 (or the pseudogene TRBV3-2), the J call TRBJ1-3; D gene unclear. The CDR3 is made up of 16 amino acids. V gave up 0 bases and J gave up 0 bases, with 9 bases separating them. Germline CDR1 reads LGHDT; CDR2 reads YNNKEL (reference sequence). DNA for the CDR3: TGTGCCAGCAGCCAAGATCCGTTTAACTCTGGAAACACCATATATTTT. Encoded protein: CASSQDPFNSGNTIYF.

The V gene is TRBV4-3, the J gene TRBJ2-7; D possibly corresponds to TRBD1 (5 bases). Germline loops: CDR1 LGHNA, CDR2 YSLEER. The CDR3 is made up of 14 amino acids. Deletions cut 0 bases from V and 3 bases from J, with 9 bases between. CDR3 in DNA: TGCGCCAGCAGCCAAGAAAGGCAGGGCTACGAGCAGTACTTC. Amino acid sequence: CASSQERQGYEQYF.

The chain recombines TRBV7-9 with TRBJ2-3; a possible D gene is TRBD2 (6 bases). The V and J ends lost 4 bases and 5 bases respectively, with 16 bases between them. Germline values: CDR1 SEHNR, CDR2 FQNEAQ (reference sequence). CDR3 length equals 15 residues. Written as DNA, the CDR3 is TGTGCCAGCAGCTCGGGACTCCGAGTTGGAGATACGCAGTATTTT. Amino acid sequence: CASSSGLRVGDTQYF.

The gene calls are TRBV10-1 and TRBJ2-7; 8 bases fit TRBD1. CDR1 and CDR2 (germline): WNHNN, SYGVQD (reference sequence). J lost 2 bases, V lost 6 bases, and 15 bases had no gene match. This CDR3 contains 17 residues. The DNA for the CDR3 is TGCGCCAGCAGCCCGGGACAGGTAAATGGCACTACCTACGAGCAGTACTTC. It encodes CASSPGQVNGTTYEQYF.

The chain has TRBV4-1 and TRBJ1-5, with a possible D match to TRBD1 (6 bases). V gave up 0 bases and J gave up 3 bases, with 15 bases separating them. The CDR3 has 17 amino acids. Germline assignment: CDR1 MGHRA and CDR2 YSYEKL. The DNA for the CDR3 is TGCGCCAGCAGCCAAGATCGGTTGGGGGCTGACAATCAGCCCCAGCATTTT. Its translation is CASSQDRLGADNQPQHF.

This rearrangement joins TRBV24-1 to TRBJ1-2; no clear D gene. The CDR3 is made up of 13 amino acids. V shed 8 bases and J shed 5 bases, with 14 bases lying between them. Germline V lookup: CDR1 KGHDR, CDR2 SFDVKD. This CDR3 is CATKGSETYGYTF. The CDR3 region has the DNA TGTGCCACCAAAGGCAGCGAGACTTATGGCTACACCTTC.

The V gene is TRBV6-5, the J gene TRBJ2-7; 9 bases map to TRBD2. V gave up 0 bases and J gave up 0 bases; unmatched junction bases: 3. CDR3 length: 16 residues. Germline CDR1 is MNHEY and CDR2 is SVGAGI. The CDR3 reads CASSYSTSGRSYEQYF. Written as DNA, the CDR3 is TGTGCCAGCAGTTACTCGACTAGCGGACGCTCCTACGAGCAGTACTTC.

The rearrangement uses TRBV5-1 and TRBJ1-4; 8 nucleotides match TRBD1. The V and J ends lost 3 bases and 4 bases, in that order; junction bases with no gene match: 2. CDR1 is SGHRS and CDR2 is YFSETQ in the germline V gene. The CDR3 has 14 residues. CDR3 sequence reads: CASSSDRGNEKLFF. The CDR3 bases are TGCGCCAGCAGCTCTGACAGGGGTAATGAAAAACTGTTTTTT.

The chain employs TRBV18 and TRBJ2-7; 9 bases line up with TRBD2. The V gene's germline CDR1 is KGHSH and CDR2 LQKENI. The CDR3 spans 16 residues. Trimming cost V 0 bases and J 6 bases; bases outside gene matches: 9. The chain's CDR3 is CASSPPGRGGPSEQYF. DNA of the CDR3: TGTGCCAGCTCACCACCGGGGCGGGGGGGCCCCTCCGAGCAGTACTTC.

This chain links TRBV4-2 with TRBJ2-7; 7 bases line up with TRBD2. CDR1 and CDR2 from the germline V gene are LGHNA and YNFKEQ. The V and J ends lost 0 bases and 2 bases, in that order; junction bases with no gene match: 7. This CDR3 contains 16 residues. For the CDR3, the DNA is TGTGCCAGCAGCCAAGATGTCCAGCGGGGCACCTACGAGCAGTACTTC. It yields the protein CASSQDVQRGTYEQYF.

The CDR3 region is CASSQAGGQGFTSYEQYF. CDR3 DNA sequence: TGCGCCAGCAGCCAAGCAGGTGGACAGGGGTTTACCTCCTACGAGCAGTACTTC. The V and J genes are TRBV4-1 and TRBJ2-7; 9 nucleotides line up with TRBD1. The V segment lost 1 base and the J segment 0 bases; nucleotides outside the gene matches: 10. The CDR3 is 18 residues long. Germline V gene data show CDR1 as MGHRA and CDR2 as YSYEKL.